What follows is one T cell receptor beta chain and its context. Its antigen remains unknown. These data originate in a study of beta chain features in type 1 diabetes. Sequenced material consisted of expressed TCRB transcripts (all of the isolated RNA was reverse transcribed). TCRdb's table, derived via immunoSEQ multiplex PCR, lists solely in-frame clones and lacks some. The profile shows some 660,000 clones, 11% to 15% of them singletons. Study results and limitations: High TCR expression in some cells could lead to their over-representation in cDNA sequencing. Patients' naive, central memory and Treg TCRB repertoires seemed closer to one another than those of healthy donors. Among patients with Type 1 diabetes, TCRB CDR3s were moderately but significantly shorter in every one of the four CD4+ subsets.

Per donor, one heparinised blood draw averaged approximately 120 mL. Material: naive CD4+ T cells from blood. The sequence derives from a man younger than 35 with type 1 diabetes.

The CDR3 nucleotides are TGTGCCAGCAGCTTAGGCAGGCCTAACACCGGGGAGCTGTTTTTT. It is translated as CASSLGRPNTGELFF. This sequence joins TRBV11-2 and TRBJ2-2; D remains unclear. Germline V gives CDR1 SGHAT, CDR2 FQNNGV. Trimming cost V 1 base and J 2 bases, with 8 bases left between them. CDR3 length: 15 amino acids.